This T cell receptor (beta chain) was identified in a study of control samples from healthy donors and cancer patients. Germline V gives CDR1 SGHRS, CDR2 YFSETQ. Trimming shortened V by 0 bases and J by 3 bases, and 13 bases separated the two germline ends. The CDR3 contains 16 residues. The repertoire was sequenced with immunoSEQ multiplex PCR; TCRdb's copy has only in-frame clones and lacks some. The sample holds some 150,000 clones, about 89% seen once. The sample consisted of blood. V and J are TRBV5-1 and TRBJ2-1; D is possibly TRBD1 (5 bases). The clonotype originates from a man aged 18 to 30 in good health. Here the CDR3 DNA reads TGCGCCAGCAGCTTGGGGGGCCTCCCTGTCTACAATGAGCAGTTCTTC. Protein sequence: CASSLGGLPVYNEQFF.